These T cell receptor beta chains were read from a single sample in a study of blood T cell repertoires in COVID-19. TCRdb's copy holds only in-frame clones and misses some; the assay was immunoSEQ multiplex PCR. This table has 200,000 to 250,000 clones, around 85% appearing once. The source material was PBMCs or T cells enriched from blood (not recorded which). The source is a woman aged 45-59 years in a cohort exposed to, infected with or recovered from COVID-19 (not recorded which). CDR3s include the opening cysteine and the closing phenylalanine or tryptophan. A D gene is named only where the DNA matches it firmly. A row's size may be missing; if present it is once, few, many or a size class.

clone_size j_call v_call d_call cdr3_aa cdr3_nt
NA TRBJ1-1 TRBV20-1 NA CSARPGTQAFF TGCAGTGCTAGACCCGGGACACAAGCTTTCTTT
NA TRBJ1-1 TRBV5-1 NA CASTASGDPGTEAFF TGCGCCAGCACCGCATCGGGGGACCCGGGGACTGAAGCTTTCTTT
once TRBJ1-2 TRBV18 TRBD1 CASSPESEQGYYGYTF TGTGCCAGCTCACCAGAGAGTGAACAGGGGTACTATGGCTACACCTTC
NA TRBJ1-5 TRBV7-2 NA CASSLGALISNQPQHF TGTGCCAGCAGCTTAGGGGCCCTCATTAGCAATCAGCCCCAGCATTTT
once TRBJ1-1 TRBV30 TRBD1 CAGDREGTEAFF TGTGCCGGGGACAGGGAGGGGACTGAAGCTTTCTTT
NA TRBJ2-7 TRBV11-2 TRBD1 CASSPIGTGVYEQYF TGTGCCAGCAGCCCCATTGGGACAGGGGTTTACGAGCAGTACTTC
NA TRBJ1-5 TRBV12-3/TRBV12-4 NA CASSLRTATQHF TGTGCCAGCAGTTTACGGACAGCTACTCAGCATTTT
NA TRBJ2-7 TRBV9 NA CASSVGLVSHEQYF TGTGCCAGCAGCGTAGGACTAGTGAGCCACGAGCAGTACTTC
few TRBJ1-4 TRBV12-3/TRBV12-4 TRBD1 CASRWTGEKLFF TGTGCCAGCCGCTGGACAGGAGAAAAACTGTTTTTT
NA TRBJ1-2 TRBV19 TRBD1 CASSEGQGMKGYTF TGTGCCAGTAGTGAAGGACAGGGAATGAAGGGCTACACCTTC
NA TRBJ1-2 TRBV7-2 NA CASLQAAYGYTF TGTGCCAGCCTCCAAGCTGCGTATGGCTACACCTTC
NA TRBJ1-5 TRBV7-2 NA CASSLGVRQPQHF TGTGCCAGCAGCTTGGGAGTCCGACAGCCCCAGCATTTT
NA TRBJ2-6 TRBV2 NA CASSEWGPPSGANVLTF TGTGCCAGCAGTGAATGGGGGCCCCCCTCTGGGGCCAACGTCCTGACTTTC
NA TRBJ1-1 TRBV6-1 NA CASSENGRLEAFF TGTGCCAGCAGTGAAAATGGCAGACTTGAAGCTTTCTTT
NA TRBJ2-1 TRBV27 TRBD2 CASAQTSGGASYNEQFF TGTGCCAGCGCTCAGACTAGCGGGGGGGCGTCCTACAATGAGCAGTTCTTC
NA TRBJ1-1 TRBV6-2/TRBV6-3 NA CASSYSERNTEAFF TGTGCCAGCAGTTACAGCGAGAGGAACACTGAAGCTTTCTTT
NA TRBJ1-2 TRBV6-5 NA CASSYDSTMALF TGTGCCAGCAGTTACGACAGCACGATGGCTCTCTTC
NA TRBJ1-5 TRBV7-9 TRBD1 CASTTGTGPNQPQHF TGTGCCAGCACCACAGGGACAGGGCCAAATCAGCCCCAGCATTTT
NA TRBJ2-1 TRBV5-3 TRBD2 CARSLSLLAGREFF TGTGCCAGAAGCCTCTCTCTTCTAGCGGGTAGGGAGTTCTTC
NA TRBJ1-2 TRBV10-3 NA CAIAQPGALANYGYTF TGTGCCATCGCTCAACCAGGGGCGCTAGCTAACTATGGCTACACCTTC
NA TRBJ2-2 TRBV19 TRBD1 CASSIGQGNTGELFF TGTGCCAGTAGTATAGGACAGGGAAACACCGGGGAGCTGTTTTTT
NA TRBJ1-1 TRBV12-5 NA CASGLVPEQGAFF TGTGCTAGTGGTTTGGTACCGGAGCAGGGAGCTTTCTTT
NA TRBJ2-1 TRBV7-2 NA CASSKDSYTYNEQFF TGTGCCAGCAGCAAGGACAGCTACACCTACAATGAGCAGTTCTTC
NA TRBJ1-3 TRBV20-1 NA CSALSGNTIYF TGCAGTGCTCTATCCGGAAACACCATATATTTT
NA TRBJ2-7 TRBV25-1 TRBD1 CASSDPSAGGYEQYF TGTGCCAGCAGTGATCCCTCGGCAGGGGGCTACGAGCAGTACTTC
NA TRBJ2-2 TRBV4-2 TRBD2 CASSQVGLAGGIAGELFF TGTGCCAGCAGCCAAGTCGGACTAGCGGGGGGCATCGCCGGGGAGCTGTTTTTT
NA TRBJ1-6 TRBV2 TRBD1 CASSSRDRHSPLHF TGTGCCAGCAGCTCTCGGGACAGGCATTCACCCCTCCACTTT
NA TRBJ2-7 TRBV15 TRBD2 CATGRGDSSGVYEQYF TGTGCCACCGGCAGAGGGGACTCTAGCGGGGTATACGAGCAGTACTTC
NA TRBJ1-2 TRBV15 NA CATSRDGRAGEGYTF TGTGCCACCAGCAGAGATGGGAGGGCTGGTGAGGGCTACACCTTC
NA TRBJ2-2 TRBV10-3 NA CAISDEGSSGELFF TGTGCCATCAGTGATGAGGGTTCGTCCGGGGAGCTGTTTTTT
NA TRBJ2-3 TRBV5-4 NA CASSHIRGGELDTQYF TGTGCCAGCAGCCACATAAGGGGGGGGGAGCTAGATACGCAGTATTTT
NA TRBJ1-5 TRBV2 TRBD1 CASSLGQAGNQPQHF TGTGCCAGCAGTCTAGGACAGGCGGGGAATCAGCCCCAGCATTTT
NA TRBJ2-1 TRBV7-2 TRBD2 CASRPSGGAGEQFF TGTGCCAGCAGGCCCAGCGGGGGGGCCGGTGAGCAGTTCTTC
NA TRBJ1-1 TRBV19 TRBD1 CASSPDRGRVTEAFF TGTGCCAGTAGTCCCGACAGGGGTCGGGTCACTGAAGCTTTCTTT
NA TRBJ2-1 TRBV10-2 TRBD2 CASTNGGYEQFF TGCGCCAGCACTAACGGGGGGTATGAGCAGTTCTTC
NA TRBJ1-1 TRBV19 NA CASSIGSNTEAFF TGTGCCAGTAGTATCGGGTCGAACACTGAAGCTTTCTTT
few TRBJ2-2 TRBV7-3 NA CASSPNTQNTGELFF TGTGCCAGCAGCCCAAACACACAGAACACCGGGGAGCTGTTTTTT
NA TRBJ1-1 TRBV6-5 TRBD1 CASRGQFPTEAFF TGTGCCAGCAGGGGACAGTTTCCCACTGAAGCTTTCTTT
NA TRBJ2-7 TRBV5-1 NA CASSRNTQGYEQYF TGCGCCAGCAGCCGAAATACTCAGGGTTACGAGCAGTACTTC
NA TRBJ2-3 TRBV25-1 TRBD1 CASSDSGTGSTDTQYF TGTGCCAGCAGTGATTCAGGGACAGGGAGCACAGATACGCAGTATTTT
NA TRBJ1-2 TRBV9 TRBD1 CASSVDWTGIIGYTF TGTGCCAGCAGCGTAGATTGGACAGGGATTATTGGCTACACCTTC
few TRBJ1-1 TRBV6-4 NA CASSERRGTEAFF TGTGCCAGCAGTGAGCGGAGGGGCACTGAAGCTTTCTTT
NA TRBJ2-7 TRBV15 NA CATSRVAATGYEQYF TGTGCCACCAGCAGAGTTGCGGCGACCGGCTACGAGCAGTACTTC
NA TRBJ1-2 TRBV5-1 TRBD1 CASSPGQGLYGYTF TGCGCCAGCAGCCCCGGACAGGGGTTATATGGCTACACCTTC
once TRBJ1-5 TRBV7-2 NA CASSLAPGSQPQHF TGTGCCAGCAGCTTAGCGCCAGGCTCTCAGCCCCAGCATTTT
NA TRBJ1-1 TRBV19 TRBD1 CASSEGQGGSMNTEAFF TGTGCCAGTAGTGAAGGACAGGGAGGGTCCATGAACACTGAAGCTTTCTTT
NA TRBJ1-1 TRBV5-1 TRBD1 CASSMGPQGAGTEAFF TGCGCCAGCAGCATGGGACCACAGGGGGCCGGAACTGAAGCTTTCTTT
NA TRBJ2-1 TRBV4-3 NA CASSQREASSYNEQFF TGCGCCAGCAGCCAACGGGAAGCGAGCTCCTACAATGAGCAGTTCTTC
NA TRBJ2-1 TRBV6-2/TRBV6-3 NA CASSPSGGLSYNEQFF TGTGCCAGCAGCCCCTCTGGGGGCCTCTCCTACAATGAGCAGTTCTTC
NA TRBJ1-1 TRBV19 TRBD1 CASSIFIGQGGNTEAFF TGTGCCAGTAGTATTTTTATCGGACAGGGCGGAAACACTGAAGCTTTCTTT
NA TRBJ2-3 TRBV7-9 NA CASSKDRLRLSTDTQYF TGTGCCAGCAGCAAAGACAGGTTGCGCCTCAGCACAGATACGCAGTATTTT
few TRBJ1-1 TRBV18 NA CASSPTGYTEAFF TGTGCCAGCTCGCCAACAGGGTACACTGAAGCTTTCTTT
NA TRBJ2-3 TRBV4-2 NA CASSQDSGLHPRADTQYF TGTGCCAGCAGCCAAGATTCAGGACTACACCCTAGAGCAGATACGCAGTATTTT
NA TRBJ2-5 TRBV14 NA CASSISRQGTQYF TGTGCCAGCAGCATTTCCCGCCAGGGGACCCAGTACTTC